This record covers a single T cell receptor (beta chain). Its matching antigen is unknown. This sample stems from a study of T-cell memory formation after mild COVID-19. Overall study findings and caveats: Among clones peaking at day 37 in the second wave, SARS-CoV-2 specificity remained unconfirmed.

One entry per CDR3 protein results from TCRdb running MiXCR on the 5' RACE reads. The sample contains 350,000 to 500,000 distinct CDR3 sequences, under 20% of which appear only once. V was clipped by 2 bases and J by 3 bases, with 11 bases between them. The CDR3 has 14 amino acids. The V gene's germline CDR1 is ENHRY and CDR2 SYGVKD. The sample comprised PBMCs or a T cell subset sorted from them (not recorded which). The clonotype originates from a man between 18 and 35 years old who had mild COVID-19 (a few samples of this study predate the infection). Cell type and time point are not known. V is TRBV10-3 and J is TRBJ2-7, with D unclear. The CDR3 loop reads CAISEHESNYEQYF. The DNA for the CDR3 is TGTGCCATCAGTGAGCATGAGTCCAACTACGAGCAGTACTTC.